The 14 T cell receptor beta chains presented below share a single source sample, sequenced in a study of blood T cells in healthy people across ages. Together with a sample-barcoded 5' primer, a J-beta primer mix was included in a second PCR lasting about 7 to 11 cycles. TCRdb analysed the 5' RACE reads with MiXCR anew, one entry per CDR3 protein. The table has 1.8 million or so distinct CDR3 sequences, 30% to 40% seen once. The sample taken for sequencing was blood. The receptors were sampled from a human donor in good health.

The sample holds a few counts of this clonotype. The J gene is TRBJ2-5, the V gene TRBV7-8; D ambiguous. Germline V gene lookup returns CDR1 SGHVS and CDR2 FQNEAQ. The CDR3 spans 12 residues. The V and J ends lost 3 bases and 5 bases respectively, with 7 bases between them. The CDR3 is CASSFSFETQYF. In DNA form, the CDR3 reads TGTGCCAGCAGCTTTAGTTTCGAGACCCAGTACTTC.

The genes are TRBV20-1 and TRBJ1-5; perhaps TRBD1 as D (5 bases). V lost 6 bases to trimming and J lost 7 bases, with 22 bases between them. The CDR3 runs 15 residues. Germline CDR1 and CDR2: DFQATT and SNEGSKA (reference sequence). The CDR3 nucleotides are TGCAGTGCCGCAAAGTGGGGGACTTCTCGGCAGCCCCAGCATTTT. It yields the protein CSAAKWGTSRQPQHF.

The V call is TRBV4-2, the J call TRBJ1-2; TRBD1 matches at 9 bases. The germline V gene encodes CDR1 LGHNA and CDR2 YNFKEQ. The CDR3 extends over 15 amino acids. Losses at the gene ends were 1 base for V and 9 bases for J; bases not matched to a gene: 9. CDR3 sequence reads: CASSQGRGTGSRYTF. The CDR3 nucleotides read TGTGCCAGCAGCCAAGGTAGAGGGACAGGGAGCCGCTACACCTTC.

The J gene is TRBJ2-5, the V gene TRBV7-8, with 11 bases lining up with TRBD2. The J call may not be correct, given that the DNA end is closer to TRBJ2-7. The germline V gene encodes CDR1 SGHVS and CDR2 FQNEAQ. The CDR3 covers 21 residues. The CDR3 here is CASSLESSGGIPPILTYEQYF. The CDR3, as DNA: TGTGCCAGCAGCTTAGAGTCTAGCGGGGGGATACCACCAATCCTTACCTACGAGCAGTACTTC.

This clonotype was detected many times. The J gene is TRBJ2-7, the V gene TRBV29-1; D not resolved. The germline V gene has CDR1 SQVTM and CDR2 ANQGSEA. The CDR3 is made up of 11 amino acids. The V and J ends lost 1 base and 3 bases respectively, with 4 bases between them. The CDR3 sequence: CSVEVNYEQYF. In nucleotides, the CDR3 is TGCAGCGTTGAAGTGAACTACGAGCAGTACTTC.

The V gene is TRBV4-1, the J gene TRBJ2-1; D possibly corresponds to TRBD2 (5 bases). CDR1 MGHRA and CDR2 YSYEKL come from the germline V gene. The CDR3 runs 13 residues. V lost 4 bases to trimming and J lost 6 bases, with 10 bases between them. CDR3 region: CASSRQAANEQFF. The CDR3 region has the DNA TGCGCCAGCAGCCGACAAGCGGCCAATGAGCAGTTCTTC.

The CDR3 reads CASSGGGANTEAFF. CDR3 DNA: TGTGCCAGCAGCGGAGGTGGGGCGAACACTGAAGCTTTCTTT. This chain uses TRBV9 with TRBJ1-1; the D gene is possibly TRBD1 (5 bases). V shed 3 bases and J shed 1 base, with 10 bases lying between them. Per the germline V gene, CDR1 is SGDLS and CDR2 is YYNGEE. The CDR3 sequence is 14 residues long.

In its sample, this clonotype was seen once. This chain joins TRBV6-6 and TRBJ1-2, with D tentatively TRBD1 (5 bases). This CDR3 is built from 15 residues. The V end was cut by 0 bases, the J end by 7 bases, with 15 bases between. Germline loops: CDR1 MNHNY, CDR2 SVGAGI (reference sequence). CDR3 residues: CASSYSAGLVIGYTF. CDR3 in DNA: TGTGCCAGCAGTTACTCTGCAGGGTTGGTTATTGGCTACACCTTC.

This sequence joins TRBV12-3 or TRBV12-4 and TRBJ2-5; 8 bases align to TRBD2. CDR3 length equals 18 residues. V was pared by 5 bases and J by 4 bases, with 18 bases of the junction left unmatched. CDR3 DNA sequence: TGTGCCAGCAGTCCCGGACTGGGCGGGGGGTGGCGAGGAGAGACCCAGTACTTC. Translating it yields CASSPGLGGGWRGETQYF.

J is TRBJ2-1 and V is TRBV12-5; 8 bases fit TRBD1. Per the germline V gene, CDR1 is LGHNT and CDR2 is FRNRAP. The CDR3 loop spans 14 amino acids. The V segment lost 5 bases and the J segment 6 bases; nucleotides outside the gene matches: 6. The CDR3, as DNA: TGTGCTAGTGGTCAAGGACAGGGTGTCAATGAGCAGTTCTTC. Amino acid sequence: CASGQGQGVNEQFF.

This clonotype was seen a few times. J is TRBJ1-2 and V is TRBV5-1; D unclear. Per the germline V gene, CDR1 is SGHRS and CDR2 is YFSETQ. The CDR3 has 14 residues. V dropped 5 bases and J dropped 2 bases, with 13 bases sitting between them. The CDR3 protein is CASRWGLVNYGYTF. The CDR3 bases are TGCGCCAGCAGGTGGGGATTGGTGAACTATGGCTACACCTTC.

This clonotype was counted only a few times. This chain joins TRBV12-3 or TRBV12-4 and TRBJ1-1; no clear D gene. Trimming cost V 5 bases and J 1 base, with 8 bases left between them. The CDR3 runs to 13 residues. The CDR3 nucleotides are TGTGCCAGCAGTCGCGAAACGAACACTGAAGCTTTCTTT. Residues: CASSRETNTEAFF.

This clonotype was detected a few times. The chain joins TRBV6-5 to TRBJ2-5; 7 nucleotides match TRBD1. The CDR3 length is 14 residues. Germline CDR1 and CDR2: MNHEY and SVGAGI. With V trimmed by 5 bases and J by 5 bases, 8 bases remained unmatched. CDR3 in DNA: TGTGCCAGCAGTAGGGACAGACCTGCGGAGACCCAGTACTTC. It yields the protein CASSRDRPAETQYF.

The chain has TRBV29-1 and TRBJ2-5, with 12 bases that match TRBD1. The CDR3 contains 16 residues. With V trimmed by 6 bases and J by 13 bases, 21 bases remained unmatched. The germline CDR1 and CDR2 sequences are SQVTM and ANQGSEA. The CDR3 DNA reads TGCAGCGTGTTCACCGCCGGGACAGGGGGCGCGTACGAGCGGTACTTC. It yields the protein CSVFTAGTGGAYERYF.